The clone carrying this T cell receptor beta chain was recorded at least ten times. The antigen remains undetermined. The CDR3 contains 12 residues. The V and J ends lost 7 bases and 5 bases respectively, with 12 bases between them. Germline V gene sequence: CDR1 SQVTM, CDR2 ANQGSEA. The sample originates from a study of T cells in Graves' hyperthyroidism and ophthalmopathy. Study conclusions and caveats: Ophthalmopathy stood apart from stable hyperthyroidism in a 13 V-J model. Ophthalmopathy was predicted by the model a median of roughly 6.6 months ahead of onset. Most thyroid-expanded clonotypes above 0.001 were also found in blood.

Amplified TCR beta CDR3 regions came from RNA transcripts. The HTBI set primed first-round TCR CDR3 RT-PCR. TCRdb called the multiplex PCR reads again in MiXCR, with one record for every CDR3 protein. The table shows 500,000 or so distinct CDR3 sequences, with 15% to 20% occurring only once. Diagnoses were made from clinical symptoms, serum measures (thyroxine and TRAb), thyroid ultrasound and orbital computed tomography. This clonotype originated in a young woman with Graves' ophthalmopathy. The chain links TRBV29-1 to TRBJ2-1, with a possible D match to TRBD1 (5 bases). Sequenced input: blood. CDR3 nucleotide sequence: TGCAGCGAAGGGTTAGGGGACAATGAGCAGTTCTTC. Translation: CSEGLGDNEQFF.